This T cell receptor (beta chain) derives from a study of identical twins. The length of the CDR3 is 17 residues. V lost 6 bases and J 0 bases, leaving 22 bases between the germline ends. Germline CDR1 is DFQATT and CDR2 is SNEGSKA (reference sequence). This clonotype has a count of ten or more. MiXCR, run by TCRdb on the 5' RACE reads, gives a single entry per CDR3 protein. This sample has approximately 410,000 distinct CDR3 sequences, with around a sixth found just once. The receptor's source is a man aged 45 to 65 in good health. The chain links TRBV20-1 to TRBJ2-3, with D hard to call. The sample consisted of naive T cells sorted from blood. The CDR3 spells CSATDKDGVRSTDTQYF. In nucleotides, the CDR3 is TGCAGTGCCACCGATAAGGACGGAGTGAGGAGCACAGATACGCAGTATTTT.